Here is one T cell receptor beta chain with its context. Its target is not known. This sample is part of a study of OX40 agonist ivuxolimab in advanced cancers. Study observations and caveats: Undetermined was the antigen specificity of the expanded peripheral T cells. More expanded clones were found, on average, in CD8+ than in CD4+ T cells.

The data were produced by immunoSEQ multiplex PCR, yet TCRdb's version contains in-frame clones alone and is incomplete. The data contain more than 60,000 clones, about 85% of them singletons. The sample in question was CD4+ or CD8+ T cells sorted from blood, obtained in a trial of the OX40 agonist ivuxolimab. This sequence was found in an adult with an advanced solid tumor such as melanoma, head and neck, liver or kidney cancer.

CDR3: CASSLKLAGGVSTDTQYF. In DNA form, the CDR3 reads TGTGCCAGCAGCTTGAAGCTAGCGGGGGGCGTCAGCACAGATACGCAGTATTTT. This chain joins TRBV5-4 and TRBJ2-3; TRBD2 matches 11 bases. The CDR3 extends over 18 amino acids. Trimming cost V 1 base and J 0 bases; bases outside gene matches: 7. CDR1 and CDR2 from the germline V gene are SGHNT and YYREEE (reference sequence).